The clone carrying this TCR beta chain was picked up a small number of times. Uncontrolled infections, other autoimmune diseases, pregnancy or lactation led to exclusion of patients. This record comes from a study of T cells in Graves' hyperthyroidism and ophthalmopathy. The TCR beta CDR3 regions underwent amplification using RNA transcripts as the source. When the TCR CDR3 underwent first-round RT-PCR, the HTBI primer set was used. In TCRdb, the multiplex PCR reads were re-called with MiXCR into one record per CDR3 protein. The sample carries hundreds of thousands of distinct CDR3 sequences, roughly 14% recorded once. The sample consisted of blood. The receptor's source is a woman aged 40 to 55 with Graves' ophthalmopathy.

CDR3: CASCRTSHEQYF. The CDR3 DNA follows: TGTGCCAGCTGCAGGACTAGCCACGAGCAGTACTTC. The chain recombines TRBV2 with TRBJ2-7; 8 nucleotides agree with TRBD2. Germline V gene data show CDR1 as SNHLY and CDR2 as FYNNEI. The ends lost 8 bases at V and 5 bases at J; junction bases unmatched: 5. The CDR3 extends over 12 amino acids.